The following is a TCR beta chain sequence with its context. The germline CDR1 and CDR2 sequences are MNHEY and SVGAGI. Trimming took off 2 bases at V and 0 bases at J, with 8 bases between the two ends. CDR3 size: 15 residues. The data derive from a study of blood T cell repertoires in COVID-19. In the authors' methods: Cell counts per sample came from amplifying reference gene primers. The method was immunoSEQ multiplex PCR; TCRdb's version includes in-frame clones alone and lacks a portion of them. That table supplies the V and J calls and clone size; D and trimming were determined from the DNA. The sample lists 73,000 or so clones, approximately 80% occurring once.

The rearrangement links TRBV6-5 to TRBJ1-3; TRBD1 might be the D (6 bases). This TCR was recovered from an older woman with acute or convalescent COVID-19. Input material: peripheral blood. The CDR3 spells CASSYRDTSGNTIYF. CDR3 in DNA: TGTGCCAGCAGTTACCGGGACACCTCTGGAAACACCATATATTTT.